This T cell receptor (beta chain) appears in the sequencing data of a study of metastatic and nonmetastatic thyroid tumors. The wider study: Across blood and tumor or nodule tissue, repertoires from malignant and benign thyroid patients were compared with one another.

Thyroid surgery took place with no prior treatment in any patient. Remarks on this clone: Its antigen is not identified. The CDR3 end shows no conserved phenylalanine or tryptophan, and so a read error is likely. Because the CDR3's place on the DNA is in doubt, the DNA is left out and the CDR3 is given as listed by TCRdb.

The CDR3 sequence runs 9 residues, both termini included. Germline V lookup: CDR1 SGHDN, CDR2 FVKESK. How the authors handled the data: A classifier of distant metastasis in papillary thyroid cancer was built from CDR3 differences (across clinicopathological groups). Through MiXCR, TCRdb re-clonotyped the PCR reads. V and J calls and clone size were set by TCRdb, not the authors. This table holds 9,900 or so clones, around 30% found once. Study conclusions and caveats: Malignant thyroid tumors reportedly had TCR beta diversity that was significantly higher than in benign nodules, in blood and tumor.

The sequence derives from a female donor with papillary thyroid cancer or a benign thyroid nodule (not recorded which). Some clones in this sample may be carry-over from other donors' samples. The chain combines TRBV14 with TRBJ2-2; the table's D call of TRBD1 was not tested on the DNA. Sample: tumor tissue. This CDR3 reads CASSQEAGP.